This T cell receptor beta chain was profiled in a study of blood T cell repertoires in COVID-19. Study background: Sources were T cells, B-cell-depleted T cells, or PBMCs; the material itself was cDNA or gDNA.

This clone was counted between two and nine times. Sequencing used immunoSEQ multiplex PCR; TCRdb keeps in-frame clones, though not all of them. The sample holds approximately 260,000 clones, around 88% seen once. Recruitment covered 25 or so US areas and drew participants whose ages spanned roughly 18 to 89 years. Germline assignment: CDR1 MNHEY and CDR2 SVGAGI. The ends were cut back, 6 bases at V and 4 bases at J, with 16 bases in the middle. The CDR3 runs 15 residues. The clonotype was recovered from a woman aged 40 to 55 with acute COVID-19. J is TRBJ1-5 and V is TRBV6-5, with D perhaps TRBD1 (6 bases). The sample consisted of PBMCs or T cells enriched from blood (not recorded which). The CDR3 loop is CASRGDTASNQPQHF. CDR3 in DNA: TGTGCCAGCAGAGGGGACACTGCCTCTAATCAGCCCCAGCATTTT.